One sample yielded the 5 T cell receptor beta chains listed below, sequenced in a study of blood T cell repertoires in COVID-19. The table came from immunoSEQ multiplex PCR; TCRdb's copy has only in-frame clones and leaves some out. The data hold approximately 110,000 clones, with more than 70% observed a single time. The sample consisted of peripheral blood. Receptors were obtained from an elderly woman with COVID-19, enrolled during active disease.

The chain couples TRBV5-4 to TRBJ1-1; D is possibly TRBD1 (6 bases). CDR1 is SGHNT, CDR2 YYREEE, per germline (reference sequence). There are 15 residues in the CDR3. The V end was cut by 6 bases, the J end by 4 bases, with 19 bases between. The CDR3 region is CASIDRGAGGTEAFF. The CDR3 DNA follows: TGTGCCAGCATCGACCGGGGGGCCGGGGGCACTGAAGCTTTCTTT.

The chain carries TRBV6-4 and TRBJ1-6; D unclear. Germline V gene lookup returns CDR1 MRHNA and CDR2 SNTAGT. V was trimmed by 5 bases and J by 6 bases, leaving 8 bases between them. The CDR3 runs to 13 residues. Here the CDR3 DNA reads TGTGCCAGCAGTATGACAATTAATTCACCCCTCCACTTT. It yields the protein CASSMTINSPLHF.

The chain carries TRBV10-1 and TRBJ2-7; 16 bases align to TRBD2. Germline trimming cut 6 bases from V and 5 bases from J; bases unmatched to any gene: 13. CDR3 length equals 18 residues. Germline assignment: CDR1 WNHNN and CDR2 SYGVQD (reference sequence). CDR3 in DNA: TGCGCCAGCAGGGCGGGACTAGCGGGAGGGCCAGGCTTCCACGAGCAGTACTTC. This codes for CASRAGLAGGPGFHEQYF.

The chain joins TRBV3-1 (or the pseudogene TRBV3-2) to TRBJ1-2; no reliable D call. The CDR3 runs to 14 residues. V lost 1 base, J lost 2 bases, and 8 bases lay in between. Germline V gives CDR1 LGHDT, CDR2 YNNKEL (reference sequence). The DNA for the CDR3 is TGTGCCAGCAGCCAAGCGGGAGCGAACTATGGCTACACCTTC. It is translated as CASSQAGANYGYTF.

Written as DNA, the CDR3 is TGTGCCACCTCCGTGGGCCAGCCTTTCGTCGGGGAGCTGTTTTTT. Its translation: CATSVGQPFVGELFF. The chain is built from TRBV24-1 and TRBJ2-2; D call uncertain. The CDR3 is 15 residues long. Deletions cut 9 bases from V and 7 bases from J, with 20 bases between. Germline V gene lookup returns CDR1 KGHDR and CDR2 SFDVKD.